At least ten counts were recorded for the clone carrying this T cell receptor beta chain. Germline loops: CDR1 SGHNT, CDR2 YYREEE (reference sequence). Trimming cost V 4 bases and J 0 bases, with 11 bases left between them. The CDR3 extends over 15 amino acids. The data were taken from a study of T cells in Graves' hyperthyroidism and ophthalmopathy. Authors of the study amplified TCR beta CDR3 regions from RNA transcripts. When the TCR CDR3 underwent first-round RT-PCR, the HTBI primer set was used. TCRdb passed the multiplex PCR reads through MiXCR, listing each CDR3 protein once. The repertoire holds 250,000 to 300,000 distinct CDR3 sequences, with roughly 18% as singletons.

Sequenced input: blood. This chain links TRBV5-4 with TRBJ2-4; D not certain. This sequence originates from a man aged 45-65 years with Graves' ophthalmopathy. This CDR3 is CASSVDPLAKNIQYF. The DNA for the CDR3 is TGTGCCAGCAGCGTCGACCCTTTAGCCAAAAACATTCAGTACTTC.